This T cell receptor beta chain was retrieved from a study of technical replicates of blood from a handful of donors. Libraries were prepared by immunoSEQ multiplex PCR; TCRdb keeps only in-frame clonotypes and omits some of them. The table has tens of thousands of clones, 88% seen once. Per germline, CDR1 SEHNR and CDR2 FQNEAQ (reference sequence). CDR3 length equals 15 residues. Between the trimmed V and J ends, which lost 4 bases and 2 bases, there was a span of 14 bases. This clone was seen a handful of times. The receptor's source is a human donor in good health. Some clones in this sample may be carry-over from other donors' samples. The V gene is TRBV7-9, the J gene TRBJ1-1; D gene ambiguous. The sample was PBMCs. The DNA for the CDR3 is TGTGCCAGCAGCTCCTCCGGCGGTCCCAACACTGAAGCTTTCTTT. Translation gives CASSSSGGPNTEAFF. The full variable domain, its missing parts supplied by reference TRBV7-9 and TRBJ1-1, is DTGVSQNPRHKITKRGQNVTFRCDPISEHNRLYWYRQTLGQGPEFLTYFQNEAQLEKSRLLSDRFSAERPKGSFSTLEIQRTEQGDSAMYLCASSSSGGPNTEAFFGQGTRLTVV.